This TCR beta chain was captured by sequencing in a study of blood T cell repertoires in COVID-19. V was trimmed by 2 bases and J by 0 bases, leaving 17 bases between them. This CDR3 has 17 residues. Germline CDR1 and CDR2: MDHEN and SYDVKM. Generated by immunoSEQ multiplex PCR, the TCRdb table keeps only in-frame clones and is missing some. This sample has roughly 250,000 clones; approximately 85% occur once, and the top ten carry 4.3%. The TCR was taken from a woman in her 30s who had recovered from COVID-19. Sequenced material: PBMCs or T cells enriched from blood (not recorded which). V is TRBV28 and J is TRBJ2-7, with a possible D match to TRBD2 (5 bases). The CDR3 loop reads CASSLVGSTRSSYEQYF. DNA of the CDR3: TGTGCCAGCAGTTTAGTGGGTTCCACTAGGAGCTCCTACGAGCAGTACTTC.